These 14 T cell receptor beta chains share one sample of origin, sequenced in a study of neurological immune-mediated disorders. Using its own MiXCR run on the 5' RACE reads, TCRdb lists one record per CDR3 protein. The data hold 30,000 or so distinct CDR3 sequences, with approximately 12% observed a single time. What was sequenced was PBMCs. Receptors were obtained from a man aged 60 to 69 in good health.

This clonotype was recorded many times. V usage is TRBV20-1 and J usage is TRBJ1-5; D uncertain. Germline lookup yields CDR1 DFQATT and CDR2 SNEGSKA (reference sequence). Trimming removed 5 bases from V and 4 bases from J, with 15 bases in between. The CDR3 is 14 residues long. The CDR3: CSAGREAGNQPQHF. As DNA, the CDR3 is TGCAGTGCTGGCCGGGAAGCCGGGAATCAGCCCCAGCATTTT.

This clonotype came up many times. The CDR3 sequence is CASRRWGDAAGYTF. CDR3 in DNA: TGTGCCAGCAGGAGGTGGGGGGATGCGGCGGGCTACACCTTC. The chain has TRBV7-2 and TRBJ1-2, with D perhaps TRBD1 (5 bases). Trimming stripped 6 bases from V and 8 bases from J, with 19 bases between. The CDR3 loop spans 14 amino acids. Germline loops: CDR1 SGHTA, CDR2 FQGNSA.

The rearrangement uses TRBV19 and TRBJ2-7; D is unresolved. Trimming took 5 bases from V and 3 from J, leaving 14 bases between them. The germline V gene has CDR1 LNHDA and CDR2 SQIVND (reference sequence). This CDR3 comprises 14 residues. CDR3 nucleotide sequence: TGTGCCAGTAGTCAAGGACCTAGGAACTACGAGCAGTACTTC. It specifies CASSQGPRNYEQYF.

The table lists this clonotype with many counts. The chain carries TRBV6-2 or TRBV6-3 and TRBJ2-1, with TRBD1 matching 8 bases. The CDR3 length is 15 residues. V was pared by 6 bases and J by 9 bases, with 13 bases of the junction left unmatched. The germline CDR1 and CDR2 sequences are MNHEY and SVGEGT. CDR3 sequence: CASSSIGQGVVEQFF. CDR3 nucleotides: TGTGCCAGCAGCTCGATTGGACAGGGTGTTGTTGAGCAGTTCTTC.

J is TRBJ1-4 and V is TRBV7-8; no firm D call. The V end was cut by 0 bases, the J end by 2 bases, with 16 bases between. Germline V gives CDR1 SGHVS, CDR2 FQNEAQ. This CDR3 is built from 18 residues. DNA for the CDR3: TGTGCCAGCAGCTTAGCACCGGCGGGATTTCTGACTAATGAAAAACTGTTTTTT. Translation: CASSLAPAGFLTNEKLFF.

This clonotype has ten or more counts. CDR3 bases: TGTGCCAGCAGTTTGGAGGGGCTAAACTACAATGAGCAGTTCTTC. Its translation is CASSLEGLNYNEQFF. The V gene is TRBV12-3 or TRBV12-4, the J gene TRBJ2-1, with D possibly TRBD2 on 6 matching bases. The CDR3 extends over 15 amino acids. Trimming pared 3 bases from V and 3 bases from J, leaving 12 bases between.

The table lists this clonotype with many counts. The gene calls are TRBV28 and TRBJ2-1; D unresolved. Germline V gene lookup returns CDR1 MDHEN and CDR2 SYDVKM. The CDR3 consists of 15 residues. V was pared by 5 bases and J by 2 bases, with 13 bases between. The CDR3 loop reads CASSTLGATYNEQFF. The CDR3 DNA reads as TGTGCCAGCAGTACCTTGGGCGCCACCTACAATGAGCAGTTCTTC.

This clonotype appeared many times. The chain employs TRBV7-9 and TRBJ1-4; 7 nucleotides match TRBD1. Germline-derived CDR1 and CDR2 are SEHNR and FQNEAQ (reference sequence). The V gene end was trimmed by 3 bases and the J gene end by 4 bases; junction bases not matched to a gene: 2. This CDR3 has 14 residues. The CDR3 sequence: CASSLGQNNEKLFF. As DNA, the CDR3 is TGTGCCAGCAGCTTGGGACAGAATAATGAAAAACTGTTTTTT.

V usage is TRBV5-1 and J usage is TRBJ2-3; perhaps TRBD1 as D (6 bases). Germline CDR1 SGHRS, CDR2 YFSETQ. The CDR3 is 14 amino acids. V lost 2 bases and J 6 bases, leaving 13 bases between the germline ends. The CDR3, as DNA: TGCGCCAGCAGCTTACAAGGGGGAAAGGATACGCAGTATTTT. Its protein product is CASSLQGGKDTQYF.

About this clonotype itself: Possible read error: a much larger clone is one base away. The rearrangement links TRBV7-2 to TRBJ1-2, with TRBD1 matching over 9 bases. The V gene's germline CDR1 is SGHTA and CDR2 FQGNSA. The CDR3 spans 14 residues. This chain's CDR3 is CASSLAGQGGGHTF. Written as DNA, the CDR3 is TGTGCCAGCAGCTTAGCGGGACAGGGTGGTGGCCACACCTTC.

In this sample, this clonotype turned up many times. V gene TRBV5-1 combines with J gene TRBJ2-7; 14 bases are a match to TRBD2. The CDR3 has 15 amino acids. In germline, CDR1 is SGHRS, CDR2 YFSETQ. V was pared by 4 bases and J by 3 bases, with 3 bases of the junction left unmatched. CDR3 region: CASSLGTSGSYEQYF. CDR3 bases: TGCGCCAGCAGCCTCGGGACTAGCGGGAGCTACGAGCAGTACTTC.

At least ten counts were recorded for this clonotype. The chain links TRBV20-1 to TRBJ2-7, with D possibly being TRBD1 (6 bases). V was cut by 3 bases and J by 3 bases, with 15 bases left in between. Germline loops: CDR1 DFQATT, CDR2 SNEGSKA (reference sequence). The CDR3 consists of 14 residues. CDR3 DNA sequence: TGCAGTGCTAGTGGGCAGGGGATTAACTACGAGCAGTACTTC. This gives the protein CSASGQGINYEQYF.

This clonotype has ten or more counts. The V and J genes are TRBV20-1 and TRBJ2-1; 8 nucleotides agree with TRBD2. V lost 0 bases, J lost 3 bases, and 10 bases stayed unmatched. The CDR3 is made up of 17 amino acids. The germline CDR1 and CDR2 sequences are DFQATT and SNEGSKA (reference sequence). CDR3 nucleotide sequence: TGCAGTGCTAGAGACTGGGGTAGCGGGAAATTCTACAATGAGCAGTTCTTC. Translating it yields CSARDWGSGKFYNEQFF.

This clonotype has ten or more counts. The chain combines TRBV20-1 with TRBJ2-3; TRBD2 matches 12 bases. This CDR3 spans 15 amino acids. CDR1 is DFQATT, CDR2 SNEGSKA, per germline (reference sequence). The V gene end was trimmed by 1 base and the J gene end by 7 bases; junction bases not matched to a gene: 6. CDR3 amino acids: CSARGLAGGPNTQYF. Here the CDR3 DNA reads TGCAGTGCTAGAGGTCTAGCGGGAGGGCCAAATACGCAGTATTTT.